This is a list of T cell receptor beta chains from one sample in a study of T cell repertoires in cytomegalovirus infection. The antigens for these receptors are not known. TCRdb re-called the reads through MiXCR, storing one row per CDR3 protein. Of 640,000 or so distinct CDR3 sequences listed, around a third are singletons. Material: cultured PBMCs, obtained from culture after CMV antigen stimulation. These receptor sequences come from a human donor in good health (CMV status not recorded). Some clones in this sample may be carry-over from other donors' samples. Each CDR3 is given without its conserved first and last residue. Each record gives: V gene, J gene, CDR3 protein.

V: TRBV15
J: TRBJ2-2
CDR3: ATSRDYRELF

V: TRBV12-3/TRBV12-4
J: TRBJ2-3
CDR3: ASSLLAEPPPVTQY

V: TRBV27
J: TRBJ2-2
CDR3: ASSFSGLRVAGELF

V: TRBV6-1
J: TRBJ2-1
CDR3: ASSLGQGSNEQF

V: TRBV7-2
J: TRBJ2-7
CDR3: ASSFSSGGPYEQY

V: TRBV4-3
J: TRBJ2-5
CDR3: ASSQISGGEETQY

V: TRBV29-1
J: TRBJ1-1
CDR3: SVGGRNTEAF

V: TRBV6-1
J: TRBJ1-3
CDR3: ASSTGAPTGNTIY

V: TRBV7-6
J: TRBJ1-1
CDR3: ASSLVFPGSLYTEAF

V: TRBV28
J: TRBJ1-1
CDR3: ASSPGQPSAEAF

V: TRBV6-1
J: TRBJ1-6
CDR3: ASRPGQVGSPLH

V: TRBV20-1
J: TRBJ2-5
CDR3: SARAPGQRYQETQY

V: TRBV4-1
J: TRBJ1-2
CDR3: ASGSDKFSGYT

V: TRBV4-3
J: TRBJ2-7
CDR3: ASSQEIAGARSSYEQY

V: TRBV6-5
J: TRBJ2-7
CDR3: ASSRLASGVEQY

V: TRBV12-3/TRBV12-4
J: TRBJ1-5
CDR3: ASSGRRGGQPQH

V: TRBV7-2
J: TRBJ2-1
CDR3: ASSLLYGSNEQF

V: TRBV7-2
J: TRBJ2-1
CDR3: ASSSGWAIGEQF

V: TRBV6-1
J: TRBJ1-1
CDR3: ASRGQGADTEAF

V: TRBV6-2/TRBV6-3
J: TRBJ2-7
CDR3: ASSFRLNSYEQY

V: TRBV12-3/TRBV12-4
J: TRBJ1-2
CDR3: ASSRAGTGDGYT

V: TRBV7-2
J: TRBJ2-7
CDR3: ASSTPRRGASYEQY

V: TRBV2
J: TRBJ1-2
CDR3: ASSEDSYGYT

V: TRBV27
J: TRBJ2-7
CDR3: ASGESYLGQRAYEQY

V: TRBV7-6
J: TRBJ2-7
CDR3: ASSSDREYEQY

V: TRBV7-8
J: TRBJ2-2
CDR3: ASSLVRRGGTGELF

V: TRBV6-1
J: TRBJ1-6
CDR3: ASSLSGPPAN

V: TRBV20-1
J: TRBJ2-1
CDR3: SARDGGQGYGEQF

V: TRBV18
J: TRBJ2-3
CDR3: ASSPDPGADTQY

V: TRBV10-3
J: TRBJ1-1
CDR3: AISASLGGRGHTEAF

V: TRBV10-3
J: TRBJ2-1
CDR3: ATSEIQVDEQF

V: TRBV28
J: TRBJ2-7
CDR3: ASSLGTGYPYEQY

V: TRBV19
J: TRBJ2-1
CDR3: ASSADPGYNEQF

V: TRBV2
J: TRBJ2-5
CDR3: ASSSGQVRQGTQY

V: TRBV6-6
J: TRBJ2-3
CDR3: ASSYREGTDTQY

V: TRBV6-2/TRBV6-3
J: TRBJ2-3
CDR3: AGRGTSTDTQY

V: TRBV4-1
J: TRBJ2-1
CDR3: ASSQLSGSNEQF

V: TRBV11-1
J: TRBJ2-2
CDR3: ASSLMHPGQGSPGELF

V: TRBV6-1
J: TRBJ2-1
CDR3: ASSPGGATYNEQF

V: TRBV18
J: TRBJ2-3
CDR3: ASSPRSIPRVYPGGTDTQY

V: TRBV7-9
J: TRBJ2-7
CDR3: ASSLEEKSYEQY

V: TRBV28
J: TRBJ2-7
CDR3: ASSLRFRGRYEQY

V: TRBV4-2
J: TRBJ1-1
CDR3: ASSQDGRKWRNTEAF

V: TRBV7-9
J: TRBJ2-1
CDR3: ASSLQAAEKF

V: TRBV12-3/TRBV12-4
J: TRBJ2-5
CDR3: ASSGSEAETQY

V: TRBV7-2
J: TRBJ2-1
CDR3: ASSQMAGLNRVSYNEQF

V: TRBV6-5
J: TRBJ1-1
CDR3: ASILLHWGGDTEAF

V: TRBV11-2
J: TRBJ2-2
CDR3: ASNPSPGSTTGELF

V: TRBV6-1
J: TRBJ2-5
CDR3: ASSDLGAETQY

V: TRBV4-1
J: TRBJ2-1
CDR3: ASSEVAGALREQF

V: TRBV7-9
J: TRBJ2-2
CDR3: ASSPTSAGELF

V: TRBV6-1
J: TRBJ1-2
CDR3: ASSEYSSGRQSGYT

V: TRBV7-2
J: TRBJ2-1
CDR3: ASQRGALGNEQF